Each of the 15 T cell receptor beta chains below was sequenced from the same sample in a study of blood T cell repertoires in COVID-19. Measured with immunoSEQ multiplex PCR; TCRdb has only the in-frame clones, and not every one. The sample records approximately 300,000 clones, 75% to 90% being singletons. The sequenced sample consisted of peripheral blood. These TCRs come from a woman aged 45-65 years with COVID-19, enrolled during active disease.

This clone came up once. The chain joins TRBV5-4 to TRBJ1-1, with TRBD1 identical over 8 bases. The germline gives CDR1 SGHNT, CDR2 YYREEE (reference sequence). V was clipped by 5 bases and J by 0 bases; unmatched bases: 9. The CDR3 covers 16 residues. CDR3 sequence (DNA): TGTGCCAGCAGTACCCGCCGGACAGGGATGAACACTGAAGCTTTCTTT. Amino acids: CASSTRRTGMNTEAFF.

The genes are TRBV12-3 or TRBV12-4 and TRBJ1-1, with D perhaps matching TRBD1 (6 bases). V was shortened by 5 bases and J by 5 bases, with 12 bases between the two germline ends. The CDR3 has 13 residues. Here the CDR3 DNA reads TGTGCCAGCAGTATACAGGGAGATACTGAAGCTTTCTTT. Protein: CASSIQGDTEAFF.

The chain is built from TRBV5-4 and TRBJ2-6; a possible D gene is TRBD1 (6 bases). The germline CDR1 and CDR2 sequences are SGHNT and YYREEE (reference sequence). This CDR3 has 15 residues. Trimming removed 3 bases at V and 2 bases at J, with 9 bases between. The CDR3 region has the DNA TGTGCCAGCAGCTACAGGGTTGCTGGGGCCAACGTCCTGACTTTC. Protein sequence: CASSYRVAGANVLTF.

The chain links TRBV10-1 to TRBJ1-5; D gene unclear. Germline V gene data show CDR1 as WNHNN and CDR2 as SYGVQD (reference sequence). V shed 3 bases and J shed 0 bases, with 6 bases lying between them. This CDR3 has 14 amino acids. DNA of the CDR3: TGCGCCAGCAGTGAAACACCTAGCAATCAGCCCCAGCATTTT. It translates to CASSETPSNQPQHF.

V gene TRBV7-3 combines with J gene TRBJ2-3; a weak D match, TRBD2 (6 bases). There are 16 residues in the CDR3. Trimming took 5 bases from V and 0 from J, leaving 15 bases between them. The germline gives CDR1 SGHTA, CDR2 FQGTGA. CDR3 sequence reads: CASSPGLLSSTDTQYF. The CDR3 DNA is TGTGCCAGCAGCCCGGGACTTCTATCTAGCACAGATACGCAGTATTTT.

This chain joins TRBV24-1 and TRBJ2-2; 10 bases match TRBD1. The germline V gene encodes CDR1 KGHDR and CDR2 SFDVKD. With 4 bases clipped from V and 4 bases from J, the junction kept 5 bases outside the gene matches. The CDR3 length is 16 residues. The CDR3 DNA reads TGTGCCACCAGTGACACGACAGGGGGCCTCACCGGGGAGCTGTTTTTT. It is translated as CATSDTTGGLTGELFF.

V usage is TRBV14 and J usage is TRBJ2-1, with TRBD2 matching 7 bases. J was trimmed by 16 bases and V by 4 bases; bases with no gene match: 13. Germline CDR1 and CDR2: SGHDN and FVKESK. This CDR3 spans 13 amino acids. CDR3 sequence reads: CASSLLLRGESFF. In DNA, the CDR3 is TGTGCCAGCAGCCTTCTTCTCCGGGGGGAAAGTTTCTTC.

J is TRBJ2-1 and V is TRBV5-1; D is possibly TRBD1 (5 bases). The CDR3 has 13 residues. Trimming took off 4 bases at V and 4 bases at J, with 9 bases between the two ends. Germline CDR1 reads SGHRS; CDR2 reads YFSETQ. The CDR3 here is CASSMTEYNEQFF. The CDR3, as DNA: TGCGCCAGCAGCATGACAGAGTACAATGAGCAGTTCTTC.

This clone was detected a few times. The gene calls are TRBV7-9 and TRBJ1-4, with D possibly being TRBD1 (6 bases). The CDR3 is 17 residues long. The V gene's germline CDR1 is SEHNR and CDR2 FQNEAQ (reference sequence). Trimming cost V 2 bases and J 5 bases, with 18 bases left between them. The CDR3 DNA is TGTGCCAGCAGCTTATCCCTGGGGGCATCCCTGAATGAAAAACTGTTTTTT. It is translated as CASSLSLGASLNEKLFF.

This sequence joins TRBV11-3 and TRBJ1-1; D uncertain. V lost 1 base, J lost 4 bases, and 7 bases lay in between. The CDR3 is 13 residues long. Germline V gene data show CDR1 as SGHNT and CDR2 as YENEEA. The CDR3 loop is CASSLARSTEAFF. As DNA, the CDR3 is TGTGCCAGCAGCTTAGCCAGGTCCACTGAAGCTTTCTTT.

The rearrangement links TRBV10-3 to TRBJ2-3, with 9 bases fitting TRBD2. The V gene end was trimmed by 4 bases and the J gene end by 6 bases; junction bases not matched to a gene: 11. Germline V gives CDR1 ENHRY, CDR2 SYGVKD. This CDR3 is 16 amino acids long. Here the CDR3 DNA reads TGTGCCATCAGTGCAATAACTAGCGGGTCTGTGGATACGCAGTATTTT. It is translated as CAISAITSGSVDTQYF.

The CDR3 reads CASSLALAGNNYGYTF. In DNA form, the CDR3 reads TGCGCCAGCAGCTTGGCCTTGGCAGGGAATAACTATGGCTACACCTTC. The chain recombines TRBV5-1 with TRBJ1-2, with D perhaps TRBD1 (5 bases). This CDR3 region has 16 residues. V was pared by 0 bases and J by 1 base, with 13 bases between. Germline CDR1 is SGHRS and CDR2 is YFSETQ.

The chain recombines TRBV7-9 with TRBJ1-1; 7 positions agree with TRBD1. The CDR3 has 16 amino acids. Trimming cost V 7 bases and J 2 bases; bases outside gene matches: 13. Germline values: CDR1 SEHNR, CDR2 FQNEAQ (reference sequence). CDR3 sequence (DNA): TGTGCCAGCACCATCGGCTCGGGACAGAAAAACACTGAAGCTTTCTTT. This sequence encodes CASTIGSGQKNTEAFF.

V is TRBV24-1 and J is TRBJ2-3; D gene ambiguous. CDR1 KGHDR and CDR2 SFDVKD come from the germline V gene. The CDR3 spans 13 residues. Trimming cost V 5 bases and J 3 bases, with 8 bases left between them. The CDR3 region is CATSAAGTDTQYF. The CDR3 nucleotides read TGTGCCACCAGTGCGGCCGGGACAGATACGCAGTATTTT.

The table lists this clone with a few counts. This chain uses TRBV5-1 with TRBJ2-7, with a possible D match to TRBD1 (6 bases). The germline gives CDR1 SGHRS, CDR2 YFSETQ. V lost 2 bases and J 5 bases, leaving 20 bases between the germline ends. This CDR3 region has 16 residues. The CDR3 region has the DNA TGCGCCAGCAGCTTACCAGTGACAGGAAAAGGGAACGAGCAGTACTTC. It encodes CASSLPVTGKGNEQYF. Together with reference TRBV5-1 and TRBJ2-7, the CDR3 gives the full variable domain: KAGVTQTPRYLIKTRGQQVTLSCSPISGHRSVSWYQQTPGQGLQFLFEYFSETQRNKGNFPGRFSGRQFSNSRSEMNVSTLELGDSALYLCASSLPVTGKGNEQYFGPGTRLTVT.